This T cell receptor beta chain comes out of a study of radiotherapy plus CTLA-4 blockade in lung cancer. Overall study results and limits: Blood-borne expansion of tumor-derived TCR clones followed radiotherapy plus ipilimumab.

Focal radiation was given together with CTLA-4 blockade (ipilimumab) to patients with chemo-refractory metastatic non-small-cell lung cancer. Turning to this clone: Its specificity is not known.

TCRdb keeps only in-frame clones here, not all; method: immunoSEQ multiplex PCR. The sample consists of some 120,000 clones, approximately 77% of them appearing once. Germline V lookup: CDR1 DFQATT, CDR2 SNEGSKA (reference sequence). V shed 4 bases and J shed 3 bases, with 2 bases lying between them. This CDR3 is 10 amino acids long. This chain links TRBV20-1 with TRBJ2-3; the D is unclear. The sample here was peripheral blood, taken from a patient treated with radiotherapy plus ipilimumab. This TCR was sampled from a human donor with non-small cell lung cancer that progressed on radiotherapy plus ipilimumab. Some clones in this sample may be carry-over from other donors' samples. The CDR3 bases are TGCAGTGCTATTACAGATACGCAGTATTTT. As protein: CSAITDTQYF.